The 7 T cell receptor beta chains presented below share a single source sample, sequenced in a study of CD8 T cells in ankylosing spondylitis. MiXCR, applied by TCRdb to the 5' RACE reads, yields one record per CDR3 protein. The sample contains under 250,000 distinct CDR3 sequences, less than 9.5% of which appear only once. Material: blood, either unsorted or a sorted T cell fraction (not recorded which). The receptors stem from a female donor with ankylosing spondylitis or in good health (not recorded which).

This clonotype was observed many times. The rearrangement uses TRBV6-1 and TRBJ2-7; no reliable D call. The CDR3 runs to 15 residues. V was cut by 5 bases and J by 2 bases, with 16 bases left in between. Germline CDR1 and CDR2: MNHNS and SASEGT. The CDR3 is CASSLGPSFTYEQYF. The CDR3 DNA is TGTGCCAGCAGTCTGGGTCCTTCCTTCACCTACGAGCAGTACTTC.

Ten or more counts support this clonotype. CDR3 protein: CASSQMSANYGYTF. The CDR3, as DNA: TGCGCCAGCAGCCAAATGTCCGCTAACTATGGCTACACCTTC. The genes are TRBV4-3 and TRBJ1-2; D is undetermined. CDR3 length: 14 amino acids. CDR1 LGHNA and CDR2 YSLEER come from the germline V gene. The V end lost 2 bases, the J end lost 0 bases, and 7 bases lay between the germline ends.

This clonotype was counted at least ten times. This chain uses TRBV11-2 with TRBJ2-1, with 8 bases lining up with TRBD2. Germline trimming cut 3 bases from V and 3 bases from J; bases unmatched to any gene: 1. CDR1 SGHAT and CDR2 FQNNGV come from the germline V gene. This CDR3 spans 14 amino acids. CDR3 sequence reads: CASSLAGGYNEQFF. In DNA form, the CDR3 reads TGTGCCAGCAGCTTGGCGGGGGGCTACAATGAGCAGTTCTTC.

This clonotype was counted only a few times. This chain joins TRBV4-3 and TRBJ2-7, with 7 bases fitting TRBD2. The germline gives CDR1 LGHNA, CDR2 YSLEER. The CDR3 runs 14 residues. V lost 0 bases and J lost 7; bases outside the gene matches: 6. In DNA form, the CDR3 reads TGCGCCAGCAGCCAAGACGCGTGGGGGGGGGAGCAGTACTTC. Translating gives CASSQDAWGGEQYF.

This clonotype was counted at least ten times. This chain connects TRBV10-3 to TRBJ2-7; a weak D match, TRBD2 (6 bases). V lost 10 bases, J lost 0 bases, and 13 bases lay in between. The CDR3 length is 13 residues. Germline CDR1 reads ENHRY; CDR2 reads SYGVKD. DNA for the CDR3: TGTGCCACCTCGGAGGGCCTCTCCTACGAGCAGTACTTC. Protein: CATSEGLSYEQYF.

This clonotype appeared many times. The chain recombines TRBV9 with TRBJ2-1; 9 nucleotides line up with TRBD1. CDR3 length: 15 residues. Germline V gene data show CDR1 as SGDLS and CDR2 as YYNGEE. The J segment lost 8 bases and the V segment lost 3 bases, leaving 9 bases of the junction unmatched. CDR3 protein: CASSARDRVWDEQFF. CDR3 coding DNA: TGTGCCAGCAGCGCCCGGGACAGGGTTTGGGATGAGCAGTTCTTC.

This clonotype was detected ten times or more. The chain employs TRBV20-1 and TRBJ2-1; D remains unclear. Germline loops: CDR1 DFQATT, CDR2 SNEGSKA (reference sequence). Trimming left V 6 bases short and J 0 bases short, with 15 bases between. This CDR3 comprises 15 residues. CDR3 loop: CSAQTRLHSYNEQFF. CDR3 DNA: TGCAGTGCCCAAACCCGACTGCACTCCTACAATGAGCAGTTCTTC.